Shown below are 32 T cell receptor beta chains from a single sample sequenced in a study of T cell responses to AZD1222 COVID-19 vaccine (dated by TCRdb to the early 2020s). Preparation of the library involved the immunoSEQ multiplex PCR assay. Entries here come from immuneACCESS through TCRdb and include only in-frame sequences with V and J called. Some clones fail to appear in such tables; in the studies checked, an unresolved V gene covers under half of the shortfall, and the cause of the remainder is unknown. The table for this sample lists 130,000 or so clones; about 92% of them were counted only once. 1.1% of the sample belongs to the ten largest clones. What this sample's time point label stands for: baseline before first vaccination. This material consisted of peripheral blood, taken on day 0 of AZD1222 vaccination. The receptors shown here come from an adult in good health.

This chain connects TRBV10-3 to TRBJ2-1, with 13 bases that match TRBD2. V shed 11 bases and J 5 bases; nucleotides not matched to a gene: 6. Germline CDR1 ENHRY, CDR2 SYGVKD. This CDR3 is built from 14 residues. The CDR3 region has the DNA TGTGCCGCGAGACTAGCGGGAGGCCACAATGAGCAGTTCTTC. Translation gives CAARLAGGHNEQFF.

This clone appeared a few times. This rearrangement joins TRBV5-4 to TRBJ2-7; D uncertain. The V end lost 4 bases, the J end lost 7 bases, and 24 bases lay between the germline ends. Per germline, CDR1 SGHNT and CDR2 YYREEE (reference sequence). The CDR3 covers 16 residues. CDR3 sequence (DNA): TGTGCCAGCAGCCCAATCCTGCAGGCCTCCCTGGGGGAGCAGTACTTC. Protein sequence: CASSPILQASLGEQYF. The whole variable domain, filled in from reference TRBV5-4 and TRBJ2-7, reads ETGVTQSPTHLIKTRGQQVTLRCSSQSGHNTVSWYQQALGQGPQFIFQYYREEENGRGNFPPRFSGLQFPNYSSELNVNALELDDSALYLCASSPILQASLGEQYFGPGTRLTVT.

Turning to this clone: At the DNA level, this CDR3 is encoded by other sequences in the same sample as well. The chain combines TRBV5-1 with TRBJ2-2; a possible D gene is TRBD1 (6 bases). This CDR3 is built from 15 residues. Germline V gene sequence: CDR1 SGHRS, CDR2 YFSETQ. V lost 1 base to trimming and J lost 0 bases, with 7 bases between them. This CDR3 is CASSLSGANTGELFF. CDR3 nucleotide sequence: TGCGCCAGCAGCTTGTCAGGGGCGAACACCGGGGAGCTGTTTTTT.

This rearrangement joins TRBV29-1 to TRBJ2-1; D may be TRBD1 or TRBD2 (5 bases each). The CDR3 is 11 residues long. V shed 8 bases and J shed 8 bases, with 13 bases lying between them. CDR1 and CDR2 from the germline V gene are SQVTM and ANQGSEA. In DNA form, the CDR3 reads TGCAGCTCGGTGGGGGACGATGAGCAGTTCTTC. Its protein product is CSSVGDDEQFF.

The CDR3 coding sequence is TGTGCCAGCCGGTCAAGCGCATACTCCTACGAGCAGTACTTC. Protein product: CASRSSAYSYEQYF. The chain is built from TRBV2 and TRBJ2-7; unclear D gene. V lost 8 bases, J lost 0 bases, and 14 bases lay in between. Germline values: CDR1 SNHLY, CDR2 FYNNEI. The CDR3 covers 14 residues.

The V call is TRBV6-5, the J call TRBJ1-1; 9 bases map to TRBD1. V shed 6 bases and J 4 bases; nucleotides not matched to a gene: 6. The CDR3 is 14 residues long. Germline V gene data show CDR1 as MNHEY and CDR2 as SVGAGI. In DNA form, the CDR3 reads TGTGCCAGCAGACAGGGGGCGCTTTCCACTGAAGCTTTCTTT. As protein: CASRQGALSTEAFF.

The chain's CDR3 is CASSVDSSYEQYF. The CDR3 DNA reads as TGTGCCAGCAGTGTAGACAGCTCCTACGAGCAGTACTTC. The chain employs TRBV2 and TRBJ2-7; D is perhaps TRBD1 (5 bases). The V gene's germline CDR1 is SNHLY and CDR2 FYNNEI. The CDR3 extends over 13 amino acids. Trimming removed 4 bases from V and 0 bases from J, with 7 bases in between.

This chain links TRBV11-2 with TRBJ1-5; TRBD1 matches at 11 bases. The CDR3 consists of 14 residues. V lost 4 bases and J lost 6; bases outside the gene matches: 2. From germline, CDR1 is SGHAT and CDR2 FQNNGV. The chain's CDR3 is CASSYGTGGQPQHF. The CDR3 DNA reads TGTGCCAGCAGCTATGGGACAGGGGGTCAGCCCCAGCATTTT.

The rearrangement links TRBV7-8 to TRBJ1-5; possibly TRBD1 for D (5 bases). CDR3 size: 15 residues. Trimming removed 6 bases from V and 2 bases from J, with 14 bases in between. The germline gives CDR1 SGHVS, CDR2 FQNEAQ. The CDR3 is CASSLAWGGNQPQHF. DNA of the CDR3: TGTGCCAGCAGTCTAGCTTGGGGGGGCAATCAGCCCCAGCATTTT.

The J gene is TRBJ1-5, the V gene TRBV4-2; D is unresolved. The CDR3 is 14 amino acids. Trimming removed 0 bases from V and 5 bases from J, with 8 bases in between. Looked up from germline, CDR1 is LGHNA and CDR2 is YNFKEQ. The CDR3 region is CASSQENGYQPQHF. The DNA of the CDR3 is TGTGCCAGCAGCCAAGAGAACGGATATCAGCCCCAGCATTTT.

This clone was found once. This chain uses TRBV5-5 with TRBJ2-7, with D perhaps TRBD1 (6 bases). The germline V gene has CDR1 SGHKS and CDR2 YYEKEE (reference sequence). The ends were cut back, 4 bases at V and 0 bases at J, with 17 bases in the middle. This CDR3 contains 16 residues. Here the CDR3 reads CASSSNRDTLSYEQYF. The DNA for the CDR3 is TGTGCCAGCAGCAGTAACCGGGACACCCTCTCCTACGAGCAGTACTTC.

The chain employs TRBV28 and TRBJ1-4; 8 bases match TRBD1. The V gene end was trimmed by 4 bases and the J gene end by 7 bases; junction bases not matched to a gene: 14. Germline V gene lookup returns CDR1 MDHEN and CDR2 SYDVKM. CDR3 size: 17 residues. This CDR3 is CASSSEPGGIRGEKLFF. CDR3 nucleotide sequence: TGTGCCAGCAGTTCGGAACCAGGGGGCATTCGGGGTGAAAAACTGTTTTTT.

J is TRBJ1-1 and V is TRBV7-3; D ambiguous. The CDR3 sequence is 14 residues long. V lost 5 bases, J lost 4 bases, and 14 bases lay in between. Germline V gene data show CDR1 as SGHTA and CDR2 as FQGTGA. The CDR3, as DNA: TGTGCCAGCAGCATTACGAGTGGGGTCACTGAAGCTTTCTTT. Its translation is CASSITSGVTEAFF. Variable domain in full (rest from reference TRBV7-3 and TRBJ1-1): GAGVSQTPSNKVTEKGKYVELRCDPISGHTALYWYRQSLGQGPEFLIYFQGTGAADDSGLPNDRFFAVRPEGSVSTLKIQRTERGDSAVYLCASSITSGVTEAFFGQGTRLTVV.

In its sample, this clone was seen once. V is TRBV29-1 and J is TRBJ2-7; the match to TRBD1 covers 11 bases. The CDR3 sequence is 14 residues long. The V gene end was trimmed by 4 bases and the J gene end by 4 bases; junction bases not matched to a gene: 6. The germline V gene encodes CDR1 SQVTM and CDR2 ANQGSEA. The CDR3 reads CSVAEGTGGYEQYF. DNA of the CDR3: TGCAGCGTTGCGGAGGGGACAGGGGGGTACGAGCAGTACTTC.

V is TRBV5-1 and J is TRBJ2-7; 7 bases match TRBD1. This CDR3 comprises 13 residues. V lost 3 bases to trimming and J lost 4 bases; unmatched junction nucleotides: 4. Germline V gene lookup returns CDR1 SGHRS and CDR2 YFSETQ. DNA for the CDR3: TGCGCCAGCAGCTCGGGACAGTTATACGAGCAGTACTTC. Translated, it gives CASSSGQLYEQYF.

This chain uses TRBV23-1 with TRBJ2-5; TRBD1 or TRBD2 may be the D gene (6 bases each). TRBV23-1 is an ORF, and what it does is uncertain. The CDR3 loop spans 17 amino acids. V lost 3 bases and J 4 bases, leaving 21 bases between the germline ends. The CDR3 loop is CASSQLERRGSRETQYF. The DNA of the CDR3 is TGCGCCAGCAGTCAGCTCGAGCGGAGGGGGAGTAGAGAGACCCAGTACTTC.

The V and J genes are TRBV19 and TRBJ1-3; D perhaps matches TRBD1 (6 bases). Trimming shortened V by 4 bases and J by 3 bases, and 19 bases separated the two germline ends. The CDR3 covers 17 residues. Germline lookup yields CDR1 LNHDA and CDR2 SQIVND (reference sequence). The CDR3 DNA reads TGTGCCAGTAGTAGCCGGCCTGGACAGAATATTGGAAACACCATATATTTT. Its protein product is CASSSRPGQNIGNTIYF. The variable domain in full, with the rest retrieved from reference TRBV19 and TRBJ1-3, is DGGITQSPKYLFRKEGQNVTLSCEQNLNHDAMYWYRQDPGQGLRLIYYSQIVNDFQKGDIAEGYSVSREKKESFPLTVTSAQKNPTAFYLCASSSRPGQNIGNTIYFGEGSWLTVV.

V usage is TRBV30 and J usage is TRBJ1-5; D call uncertain. This CDR3 is built from 13 residues. Germline-derived CDR1 and CDR2 are GTSNPN and SVGIG (reference sequence). Trimming took 4 bases from V and 0 from J, leaving 7 bases between them. The CDR3 loop reads CAWNKYSNQPQHF. Here the CDR3 DNA reads TGTGCCTGGAATAAGTATAGCAATCAGCCCCAGCATTTT. The whole variable domain, filled in from reference TRBV30 and TRBJ1-5, reads SQTIHQWPATLVQPVGSPLSLECTVEGTSNPNLYWYRQAAGRGLQLLFYSVGIGQISSEVPQNLSASRPQDRQFILSSKKLLLSDSGFYLCAWNKYSNQPQHFGDGTRLSIL.

CDR3 protein: CAISESPSGSGYNEQFF. The CDR3 DNA is TGTGCCATCAGTGAGTCCCCTAGCGGGAGCGGATACAATGAGCAGTTCTTC. The chain has TRBV10-3 and TRBJ2-1; 10 bases line up with TRBD2. V lost 0 bases to trimming and J lost 4 bases; unmatched junction nucleotides: 6. This CDR3 is 17 amino acids long. The germline CDR1 and CDR2 sequences are ENHRY and SYGVKD.

This CDR3 is CASSPGTRKYF. Written as DNA, the CDR3 is TGTGCCAGCAGTCCCGGGACTAGGAAGTACTTC. This sequence joins TRBV6-5 and TRBJ2-7, with 8 bases fitting TRBD2. The CDR3 runs to 11 residues. Trimming removed 5 bases from V and 11 bases from J; junction bases left unmatched: 5. The germline V gene encodes CDR1 MNHEY and CDR2 SVGAGI.

V and J are TRBV20-1 and TRBJ2-2; D unclear. This CDR3 has 10 residues. Germline CDR1 reads DFQATT; CDR2 reads SNEGSKA (reference sequence). V shed 3 bases and J shed 11 bases, with 7 bases lying between them. The CDR3 DNA follows: TGCAGTGCTAGGGGCAGAGAGCTGTTTTTT. It translates to CSARGRELFF.

The chain uses TRBV9 and TRBJ2-3; 10 bases agree with TRBD2. This CDR3 region has 20 residues. Germline values: CDR1 SGDLS, CDR2 YYNGEE. Trimming cost V 2 bases and J 2 bases; bases outside gene matches: 17. In DNA, the CDR3 is TGTGCCAGCAGCGTTGTGCCAGGACTAGCGGTCGAGGTTCCCACAGATACGCAGTATTTT. Translated: CASSVVPGLAVEVPTDTQYF. The full variable domain, rest sourced from reference TRBV9 and TRBJ2-3, is DSGVTQTPKHLITATGQRVTLRCSPRSGDLSVYWYQQSLDQGLQFLIQYYNGEERAKGNILERFSAQQFPDLHSELNLSSLELGDSALYFCASSVVPGLAVEVPTDTQYFGPGTRLTVL.

The J gene is TRBJ2-3, the V gene TRBV28; D unclear. Trimming shortened V by 6 bases and J by 7 bases, and 23 bases separated the two germline ends. This CDR3 comprises 16 residues. The V gene's germline CDR1 is MDHEN and CDR2 SYDVKM. The CDR3, as DNA: TGTGCCAGCAGGAGTTTTTCGGGTGCACGCATATATACGCAGTATTTT. Amino acid sequence: CASRSFSGARIYTQYF. Complete variable domain (other parts from reference TRBV28 and TRBJ2-3): DVKVTQSSRYLVKRTGEKVFLECVQDMDHENMFWYRQDPGLGLRLIYFSYDVKMKEKGDIPEGYSVSREKKERFSLILESASTNQTSMYLCASRSFSGARIYTQYFGPGTRLTVL.

This clone was found once. The chain recombines TRBV5-1 with TRBJ2-7, with 8 bases aligning to TRBD2. The CDR3 runs 15 residues. J lost 7 bases, V lost 0 bases, and 9 bases had no gene match. Germline V gene sequence: CDR1 SGHRS, CDR2 YFSETQ. As DNA, the CDR3 is TGCGCCAGCAGCTTGGCCAGCGGGAGTCCTAGGGAGCAGTACTTC. It is translated as CASSLASGSPREQYF.

The chain couples TRBV5-4 to TRBJ1-1; maybe TRBD1 (5 bases). CDR3 length equals 16 residues. V was pared by 3 bases and J by 2 bases, with 17 bases between. Germline CDR1 reads SGHNT; CDR2 reads YYREEE (reference sequence). Written as DNA, the CDR3 is TGTGCCAGCAGCTCCTTCTCCAGGGATTTAAACACTGAAGCTTTCTTT. This sequence encodes CASSSFSRDLNTEAFF.

The chain recombines TRBV30 with TRBJ2-7, with D unresolved. V was cut by 0 bases and J by 5 bases, with 5 bases left in between. Per germline, CDR1 GTSNPN and CDR2 SVGIG (reference sequence). This CDR3 comprises 11 residues. CDR3 DNA: TGTGCCTGGAGTGTAGCCGACGAGCAGTACTTC. It specifies CAWSVADEQYF.

The chain employs TRBV6-1 and TRBJ2-1; D is undetermined. V was pared by 1 base and J by 3 bases, with 13 bases between. This CDR3 region has 16 residues. Germline V lookup: CDR1 MNHNS, CDR2 SASEGT. CDR3 nucleotides: TGTGCCAGCAGTGAAGTGGGGTCCATTTACTACAATGAGCAGTTCTTC. It specifies CASSEVGSIYYNEQFF.

The V call is TRBV6-5, the J call TRBJ1-1; D remains unclear. The CDR3 covers 13 residues. V shed 0 bases and J shed 4 bases, with 6 bases lying between them. CDR1 is MNHEY and CDR2 is SVGAGI in the germline V gene. DNA for the CDR3: TGTGCCAGCAGTTACTCTGAGGGCACTGAAGCTTTCTTT. This encodes CASSYSEGTEAFF.

CDR3 amino acids: CASSPPSGTETQYF. The CDR3 nucleotides are TGTGCCAGCAGCCCCCCCAGCGGGACGGAGACCCAGTACTTC. The chain combines TRBV7-9 with TRBJ2-5; 7 bases line up with TRBD2. There are 14 residues in the CDR3. V dropped 5 bases and J dropped 5; count of bases not matched to a gene: 8. CDR1 is SEHNR and CDR2 is FQNEAQ in the germline V gene (reference sequence). Drawing the rest from reference TRBV7-9 and TRBJ2-5, the complete variable domain is DTGVSQNPRHKITKRGQNVTFRCDPISEHNRLYWYRQTLGQGPEFLTYFQNEAQLEKSRLLSDRFSAERPKGSFSTLEIQRTEQGDSAMYLCASSPPSGTETQYFGPGTRLLVL.

The chain has TRBV6-8 and TRBJ1-2; a possible D gene is TRBD1 (6 bases). The CDR3 length is 15 residues. Germline CDR1 is MNHGY and CDR2 is SAAAGT. The germline V and J ends were trimmed by 5 bases and 5 bases, with 18 bases remaining between them. The CDR3 protein is CASSPILGQIYGYTF. The DNA of the CDR3 is TGTGCCAGCAGTCCAATCTTAGGACAGATTTATGGCTACACCTTC.

The rearrangement links TRBV16 to TRBJ1-6, with a possible D match to TRBD1 (5 bases). CDR1 is KGHSY and CDR2 is FQNENV in the germline V gene. Trimming removed 4 bases at V and 10 bases at J, with 11 bases between. The CDR3 totals 13 residues. The CDR3 reads CASSPPGLSPLHF. CDR3 in DNA: TGTGCCAGCAGCCCGCCGGGACTCTCACCCCTCCACTTT.

This chain's CDR3 is CATSGNSDTQYF. The CDR3 DNA reads as TGTGCCACCAGTGGTAACTCAGATACGCAGTATTTT. The rearrangement uses TRBV24-1 and TRBJ2-3; no definite D call. Germline CDR1 is KGHDR and CDR2 is SFDVKD. Trimming took off 5 bases at V and 4 bases at J, with 6 bases between the two ends. This CDR3 region has 12 residues.